This is a list of T cell receptor beta chains from one sample in a study of response to subunit inactivated influenza vaccine. TCRdb re-called the RT-PCR reads with MiXCR, one entry per CDR3 protein. The sample contains some 500,000 distinct CDR3 sequences, more than 15% of which appear only once. This material consisted of CD4+ T cells sorted from PBMCs, taken 23 months after vaccination. These receptors were collected from a man aged 45-69 years who received an inactivated influenza vaccine. CDR3s include the opening cysteine and the closing phenylalanine or tryptophan. The size entry is marked missing in some rows and otherwise reads once, few, many or a size class.

clone_size	v_call	j_call	cdr3_aa
NA	TRBV5-1	TRBJ1-2	CASSFTGTVAVNYGYTF
NA	TRBV5-5	TRBJ2-1	CASSFSQLDNEQFF
many	TRBV5-1	TRBJ2-3	CASSFDSPSTDTQYF
few	TRBV4-3	TRBJ1-4	CASSQSTPNEKLFF
many	TRBV20-1	TRBJ1-1	CSARDRGARGHEAFF
NA	TRBV6-2/TRBV6-3	TRBJ2-7	CASSPSGGLADHRRSYEQYF
NA	TRBV6-1	TRBJ1-2	CASSDRGSYGYTF
NA	TRBV12-3/TRBV12-4	TRBJ2-3	CASRALSARTDTQYF
many	TRBV24-1	TRBJ1-1	CATSEGNREAFF
NA	TRBV4-3	TRBJ2-3	CASSLTHNFRGGSDTQYF
many	TRBV5-1	TRBJ2-3	CASSPFGPSTDTQYF
many	TRBV12-3/TRBV12-4	TRBJ1-5	CASSFLGQPQHF
few	TRBV9	TRBJ2-2	CASSVAQGGTGELFF
NA	TRBV7-9	TRBJ2-1	CASSPGSISGNEQFF
NA	TRBV2	TRBJ2-1	CASSVYGGGDEQFF
once	TRBV5-1	TRBJ1-1	CASSFTEMNTVAFF
NA	TRBV7-2	TRBJ2-3	CASSSARLADTQYF
many	TRBV7-2	TRBJ1-1	CASSRTTMNTEAFF
NA	TRBV28	TRBJ2-7	CASSSTPGSSYEQYF
NA	TRBV3-1	TRBJ2-5	CASSQFSGETQYF
few	TRBV5-1	TRBJ1-4	CASSRDGTGQSEKLFF
few	TRBV14	TRBJ2-6	CASSRRTGANGANVLTF
few	TRBV3-1	TRBJ2-2	CASSQVQGASGELFF
NA	TRBV20-1	TRBJ2-2	CSASRRHGTANTGELFF
NA	TRBV24-1	TRBJ2-5	CATARGPGETQYF
few	TRBV11-2	TRBJ2-7	CASSVGHATYEQYF
NA	TRBV5-4	TRBJ2-1	CASTLTSGINEQFF
few	TRBV7-2	TRBJ1-6	CASSLPTGNNSPLHF
few	TRBV5-1	TRBJ1-3	CARSKGQSSGNTIYF
few	TRBV20-1	TRBJ2-5	CSARWGLAGTQETQYF
NA	TRBV14	TRBJ1-1	CASSFGGTSNTEAFF
once	TRBV6-1	TRBJ1-2	CASTPGQGLGYTF
many	TRBV10-3	TRBJ1-1	CAISRDRTNTEAFF
many	TRBV11-2	TRBJ2-1	CASSLGLNNEQFF
many	TRBV30	TRBJ1-1	CAWSVLGGTEAFF
NA	TRBV10-3	TRBJ1-2	CAISESRDYGYTF
NA	TRBV20-1	TRBJ1-2	CSATRQGADGYTF
NA	TRBV7-2	TRBJ2-7	CASSLEGSGIYGQYF
few	TRBV14	TRBJ2-2	CASSQYVGTGELFF
NA	TRBV7-9	TRBJ2-5	CASSQTSLGETQYF
few	TRBV20-1	TRBJ2-1	CSARTRQGPSYNEQFF
NA	TRBV2	TRBJ1-2	CARSTVGVDGYTF
NA	TRBV4-1	TRBJ1-6	CASSHIYRARNSPLHF
few	TRBV5-1	TRBJ1-5	CASSLEVGVGQPQHF
NA	TRBV7-8	TRBJ2-3	CASSILGGGQNTQYF
few	TRBV15	TRBJ2-2	CATARRTPNTGELFF
few	TRBV7-9	TRBJ1-6	CASSLVVNSPLHF
few	TRBV2	TRBJ2-1	CASSEGLAAYNEQFF
NA	TRBV25-1	TRBJ2-1	CASTREGFNEQFF
few	TRBV29-1	TRBJ2-1	CSVFVGIHSNEQFF
NA	TRBV7-8	TRBJ2-1	CASSPGVNANEQFF
NA	TRBV10-3	TRBJ1-1	CAISNGPTMNTEAFF
many	TRBV11-2	TRBJ2-3	CASSLVVTSGRLTDTQYF
NA	TRBV19	TRBJ2-1	CASSILAGNNEQFF
NA	TRBV7-9	TRBJ2-7	CASSLPFPQDSYEQYF